This T cell receptor beta chain was found in a study of blood T cell repertoires in COVID-19 (dated by TCRdb to about 2020). General notes on the study: ImmuneRACE Cohort 3 recovered participants were defined by two consecutive negative NP/OP PCR tests, healthcare professional clearance, or symptom resolution. Collaborator samples came from the United States, Italy and Spain and covered acute and convalescent phases of COVID-19. The prospective study material was composed of cDNA or gDNA derived from T cells, B-cell-depleted T cells, or PBMCs. The dataset comprised deeply sampled blood TCRbeta repertoires from subjects exposed to, actively infected with, or recovered from COVID-19. A freely available public database, intended as a resource for researchers studying the immune response to SARS-CoV-2, is where the repertoires were released. The samples were drawn from the first 160 participants of the ongoing ImmuneRACE study and from over a thousand subjects provided by 6 global collaborators. Sample metadata almost always included a de-identified subject ID, COVID-19 status, age in years and sex. HLA class I and class II types, where available, came from metadata supplied by the sample provider rather than from assay-based typing.

Enrolling through a virtual design, the prospective study's participants ranged in age from roughly 18 to 100 years and lived across 24 United States geographic areas. In the prospective study, participants were assigned to cohorts based on the clinical history participants reported in a screening survey and a study questionnaire. Each participant in the prospective study had whole blood, serum and a nasopharyngeal or oropharyngeal swab collected by mobile phlebotomists. Participants in the prospective study had the option to provide additional blood draws and questionnaires over an approximately 2-month period. Before DNA extraction, blood samples from the prospective study were shipped at room temperature or frozen. Paper-wide results and their limitations: How much clinical and demographic metadata was included differed by source and by participant, and the metadata was provided uncurated.

The cysteine opens and the phenylalanine closes a CDR3 of 11 amino acids. Of all the DNA, just the CDR3 is kept, 33 bases in frame from base 1. V and J are truncated by 11 bases and 8 bases respectively, leaving an intervening sequence of 13 bases. This clone was recorded at least ten times. Its antigen is not yet known. No per-base quality is available; no much larger clone lies one base away. TCRbeta CDR3 regions were amplified from genomic DNA by means of the immunoSEQ Assay, a bias-controlled multiplex PCR. The paper's processing steps were these. Nucleated cell counts per sample were estimated from amplification of reference gene primers within the assay. To quantify the absolute abundance of each unique TCRbeta CDR3 rearrangement, sequence reads were collapsed and filtered. Productive Simpson clonality was computed per sample as the square root of Simpson's diversity index over productive rearrangements. The source is immuneACCESS, and TCRdb retained only in-frame sequences with V and J called. Part of the clones is not carried over; for the studies checked, unresolved V genes explain less than half of this, and the remainder is unexplained. V, J and clone size are those of that table, while D and trimming were read from the DNA. This sample is represented by approximately 240,000 clones; approximately 87% of them were singletons. 3% to 3.5% of the sample belongs to the ten largest clones.

Sequencing was done on a sample of PBMCs or T cells enriched from blood (not recorded which). The chain is made from TRBV12-3 or TRBV12-4 and TRBJ1-3, with no confidently assigned D gene. This clonotype was sampled from a woman aged 45 to 65 in a cohort exposed to, infected with or recovered from COVID-19 (not recorded which). CDR3 reads: CASVWWHTIYF. In nucleotide form, the sequence is TGTGCCTCAGTCTGGTGGCACACCATATATTTT.